These 2 T cell receptor beta chains came from one sample sequenced in a study of CD8+ T cells in alopecia areata. RNA extraction was followed by reverse transcription into cDNA, which acted as the sequencing template. The data were produced by immunoSEQ multiplex PCR, yet TCRdb's version contains in-frame clones alone and is incomplete. Among over 150,000 clones, around three fifths were seen once, and the ten largest hold under 5%. Sequenced: CD8+ T cells sorted from blood. The receptors were gathered from a human donor in good health.

The J gene is TRBJ1-2, the V gene TRBV7-9, with 8 bases matching TRBD1. The CDR3 covers 16 residues. CDR1 is SEHNR, CDR2 FQNEAQ, per germline (reference sequence). J lost 2 bases, V lost 0 bases, and 5 bases had no gene match. This chain's CDR3 is CASSLAQDRANYGYTF. Written as DNA, the CDR3 is TGTGCCAGCAGCTTAGCGCAGGACAGGGCCAACTATGGCTACACCTTC.

The chain is built from TRBV25-1 and TRBJ1-2; the D is unclear. Germline assignment: CDR1 MGHDK and CDR2 SYGVNS. CDR3 length: 12 amino acids. Trimming removed 4 bases at V and 3 bases at J, with 6 bases between. The CDR3 DNA is TGTGCCAGCAGTGTGCACGACTATGGCTACACCTTC. This encodes CASSVHDYGYTF.